The 21 T cell receptor beta chains given below trace back to one sample, sequenced in a study of blood T cell repertoires in COVID-19 (dated by TCRdb to 2018 to 2021). Libraries were constructed by the immunoSEQ multiplex PCR assay. This is the immuneACCESS table as TCRdb keeps it, with only in-frame sequences that have V and J called. A part of the clones is gone; compared with another copy, unresolved V genes explain less than half, and the rest is unexplained. The sample includes about 51,000 clones, with about 86% observed a single time. The top ten clonotypes cover about 4% of the sample. The sample taken for sequencing was peripheral blood. These receptors were taken from a man older than 75 with active COVID-19.

This chain joins TRBV6-5 and TRBJ2-1, with 8 positions matching TRBD1. This CDR3 is 15 amino acids long. Looked up from germline, CDR1 is MNHEY and CDR2 is SVGAGI. Trimming removed 6 bases from V and 4 bases from J; junction bases left unmatched: 8. In DNA, the CDR3 is TGTGCCAGCAGAAAGCAGGGGGCACGGTACAATGAGCAGTTCTTC. Amino acids: CASRKQGARYNEQFF.

V and J are TRBV10-3 and TRBJ2-7, with 9 positions matching TRBD1. Germline V gene sequence: CDR1 ENHRY, CDR2 SYGVKD. J gave up 4 bases and V 6 bases, and 13 bases lay outside the gene matches. The CDR3 loop spans 16 amino acids. The chain's CDR3 is CAIRDRSGTGIYEQYF. The CDR3 DNA sequence: TGTGCCATCAGGGATCGTTCCGGGACAGGGATTTACGAGCAGTACTTC.

J is TRBJ2-1 and V is TRBV7-3; no firm D call. Trimming shortened V by 3 bases and J by 11 bases, and 14 bases separated the two germline ends. This CDR3 has 13 amino acids. CDR1 is SGHTA and CDR2 is FQGTGA in the germline V gene. The CDR3 nucleotides read TGTGCCAGCAGCTTTAAACAGACCGCAAAGCAGTTCTTC. Protein: CASSFKQTAKQFF. Full variable domain (remainder filled in from reference TRBV7-3 and TRBJ2-1): GAGVSQTPSNKVTEKGKYVELRCDPISGHTALYWYRQSLGQGPEFLIYFQGTGAADDSGLPNDRFFAVRPEGSVSTLKIQRTERGDSAVYLCASSFKQTAKQFFGPGTRLTVL.

The V and J genes are TRBV28 and TRBJ1-2; no firm D call. CDR3 length: 12 residues. V shed 5 bases and J shed 6 bases, with 10 bases lying between them. Germline CDR1 and CDR2: MDHEN and SYDVKM. The DNA of the CDR3 is TGTGCCAGCAGTACATACAGTGATGGCTACACCTTC. Encoded protein: CASSTYSDGYTF.

The chain links TRBV2 to TRBJ2-1; 14 nucleotides align to TRBD2. The CDR3 is made up of 13 amino acids. Germline V lookup: CDR1 SNHLY, CDR2 FYNNEI. V trimming: 10 bases; J trimming: 9 bases; junction bases outside the gene matches: 5. The CDR3 DNA follows: TGTGCCACCGGGACTAGCGGGAGTGGTGAGCAGTTCTTC. Translated: CATGTSGSGEQFF. The full variable domain, rest sourced from reference TRBV2 and TRBJ2-1, is EPEVTQTPSHQVTQMGQEVILRCVPISNHLYFYWYRQILGQKVEFLVSFYNNEISEKSEIFDDQFSVERPDGSNFTLKIRSTKLEDSAMYFCATGTSGSGEQFFGPGTRLTVL.

The chain is built from TRBV7-9 and TRBJ2-1, with D possibly matching TRBD2 (6 bases). Germline V CDR1 and CDR2: SEHNR, FQNEAQ (reference sequence). V dropped 5 bases and J dropped 9 bases, with 11 bases sitting between them. The CDR3 length is 12 residues. CDR3 sequence: CASSPGEGEQFF. Here the CDR3 DNA reads TGTGCCAGCAGCCCGGGAGAGGGTGAGCAGTTCTTC.

The gene calls are TRBV19 and TRBJ1-1, with D perhaps matching TRBD1 (5 bases). The CDR3 has 14 residues. In germline, CDR1 is LNHDA, CDR2 SQIVND (reference sequence). Trimming pared 4 bases from V and 1 base from J, leaving 10 bases between. The CDR3 sequence: CASSTGQPNTEAFF. The CDR3, as DNA: TGTGCCAGTAGTACCGGACAACCGAACACTGAAGCTTTCTTT. Variable domain in full (rest from reference TRBV19 and TRBJ1-1): DGGITQSPKYLFRKEGQNVTLSCEQNLNHDAMYWYRQDPGQGLRLIYYSQIVNDFQKGDIAEGYSVSREKKESFPLTVTSAQKNPTAFYLCASSTGQPNTEAFFGQGTRLTVV.

The chain couples TRBV18 to TRBJ1-4; D ambiguous. Trimming took off 5 bases at V and 0 bases at J, with 7 bases between the two ends. Germline CDR1 is KGHSH and CDR2 is LQKENI. This CDR3 has 14 residues. The CDR3 spells CASSYSTTNEKLFF. CDR3 nucleotide sequence: TGTGCCAGCTCATACAGCACAACTAATGAAAAACTGTTTTTT.

The chain combines TRBV28 with TRBJ1-1; no firm D call. V was cut by 6 bases and J by 0 bases, with 17 bases left in between. Germline CDR1 reads MDHEN; CDR2 reads SYDVKM. The CDR3 runs 16 residues. The CDR3 is CASSGLSPSVNTEAFF. The CDR3 region has the DNA TGTGCCAGCAGCGGACTGTCTCCCTCCGTGAACACTGAAGCTTTCTTT.

The chain combines TRBV12-5 with TRBJ2-3, with D unresolved. The germline V gene has CDR1 LGHNT and CDR2 FRNRAP. The CDR3 contains 13 residues. Between the trimmed V and J ends, which lost 8 bases and 4 bases, there was a span of 13 bases. CDR3 coding DNA: TGTGCTAGTACCGGTCGAACTTCAGATACGCAGTATTTT. Translating it yields CASTGRTSDTQYF.

Of note for this clone: At one boundary the junction diverges from the germline segment, which might be a read error. The chain carries TRBV30 and TRBJ1-1; 7 nucleotides align to TRBD1. This CDR3 region has 13 residues. The V gene's germline CDR1 is GTSNPN and CDR2 SVGIG (reference sequence). CDR3 coding DNA: TGTGCCTGGAGTGTTTCGACAGGGCCACCTTATACTTTT. Protein: CAWSVSTGPPYTF.

V is TRBV24-1 and J is TRBJ2-7; 7 bases align to TRBD1. This CDR3 has 13 residues. Germline V gene data show CDR1 as KGHDR and CDR2 as SFDVKD. V shed 7 bases and J 2 bases; nucleotides not matched to a gene: 4. The CDR3 nucleotides are TGTGCCACCAGCGGCAGGGGGACCTACGAGCAGTACTTC. It is translated as CATSGRGTYEQYF.

The chain has TRBV30 and TRBJ2-2; TRBD2 matches 11 bases. The CDR3 length is 17 residues. The germline CDR1 and CDR2 sequences are GTSNPN and SVGIG (reference sequence). V shed 2 bases, J shed 4 bases, and the junction held 9 bases outside the gene matches. This chain's CDR3 is CAWSLPTSGRTTGELFF. As DNA, the CDR3 is TGTGCCTGGAGTCTCCCCACTAGCGGGAGAACCACCGGGGAGCTGTTTTTT. The full variable domain, rest sourced from reference TRBV30 and TRBJ2-2, is SQTIHQWPATLVQPVGSPLSLECTVEGTSNPNLYWYRQAAGRGLQLLFYSVGIGQISSEVPQNLSASRPQDRQFILSSKKLLLSDSGFYLCAWSLPTSGRTTGELFFGEGSRLTVL.

Points on this clone: Other DNA sequences in this specimen translate into the identical CDR3. This sequence joins TRBV14 and TRBJ2-3; 7 bases match TRBD1. V shed 4 bases and J 0 bases; nucleotides not matched to a gene: 4. Germline CDR1 reads SGHDN; CDR2 reads FVKESK. The CDR3 contains 15 residues. CDR3 amino acids: CASSPGTASTDTQYF. DNA of the CDR3: TGTGCCAGCAGCCCCGGGACAGCTAGCACAGATACGCAGTATTTT. The full variable domain, rest sourced from reference TRBV14 and TRBJ2-3, is EAGVTQFPSHSVIEKGQTVTLRCDPISGHDNLYWYRRVMGKEIKFLLHFVKESKQDESGMPNNRFLAERTGGTYSTLKVQPAELEDSGVYFCASSPGTASTDTQYFGPGTRLTVL.

The CDR3 DNA reads as TGTGCCAGCAGCCAAGATCTAGGCACCGGGGAGCTGTTTTTT. Protein sequence: CASSQDLGTGELFF. The genes are TRBV14 and TRBJ2-2; no clear D. This CDR3 comprises 14 residues. V was pared by 0 bases and J by 4 bases, with 6 bases between. CDR1 and CDR2 (germline): SGHDN, FVKESK.

The genes are TRBV7-2 and TRBJ2-3, with 9 nucleotides matching TRBD2. From germline, CDR1 is SGHTA and CDR2 FQGNSA. J was trimmed by 2 bases and V by 1 base; bases with no gene match: 10. The CDR3 is 18 amino acids. CDR3 nucleotides: TGTGCCAGCAGCTTAGGCGGGTCTAGCGGGGCCATCACAGATACGCAGTATTTT. It is translated as CASSLGGSSGAITDTQYF.

The J gene is TRBJ2-7, the V gene TRBV6-5; TRBD1 is a possible D gene (5 bases). The CDR3 runs to 13 residues. Germline CDR1 reads MNHEY; CDR2 reads SVGAGI. V was pared by 7 bases and J by 4 bases, with 14 bases between. In DNA form, the CDR3 reads TGTGCCAGCAAGACAGCCAGCGAGTACGAGCAGTACTTC. It codes for CASKTASEYEQYF.

The chain is built from TRBV3-1 (or the pseudogene TRBV3-2) and TRBJ2-1; 7 bases map to TRBD2. The ends lost 6 bases at V and 5 bases at J; junction bases unmatched: 7. The CDR3 length is 14 residues. CDR1 LGHDT and CDR2 YNNKEL come from the germline V gene (reference sequence). CDR3 nucleotide sequence: TGTGCCAGCAGAAGGAGTAGCGGGCACAATGAGCAGTTCTTC. This encodes CASRRSSGHNEQFF.

In nucleotides, the CDR3 is TGCAGCGTCCGAGGGACTGAAGCTTTCTTT. Amino acids: CSVRGTEAFF. The genes are TRBV20-1 and TRBJ1-1; no reliable D call. The CDR3 runs 10 residues. Germline CDR1 reads DFQATT; CDR2 reads SNEGSKA (reference sequence).

As concerns this clone: The junction differs from germline at one of its ends, possibly a read error. The rearrangement uses TRBV6-1 and TRBJ2-1, with D possibly matching TRBD2 (6 bases). The germline CDR1 and CDR2 sequences are MNHNS and SASEGT. This CDR3 is built from 13 residues. The DNA for the CDR3 is TGTGCCAGCAGTGAAGTCACGGGAGCAGGTGGCGTCTTC. It codes for CASSEVTGAGGVF.

The chain joins TRBV6-1 to TRBJ2-7, with D possibly matching TRBD1 (5 bases). The length of the CDR3 is 15 residues. Germline CDR1 and CDR2: MNHNS and SASEGT. Trimming took off 3 bases at V and 4 bases at J, with 16 bases between the two ends. For the CDR3, the DNA is TGTGCCAGCAGTGATATCGAGAGACAGACTTACGAGCAGTACTTC. Its translation: CASSDIERQTYEQYF.